A single T cell receptor (beta chain) is shown here with its context. V shed 5 bases, J shed 4 bases, and the junction held 7 bases outside the gene matches. The CDR3 spans 15 residues. Per germline, CDR1 SGHTA and CDR2 FQGTGA. Methods used by the authors: Reference gene primer amplification yielded estimated nucleated cell counts. Here immunoSEQ multiplex PCR was the method, and the copy in TCRdb shows in-frame clones only, minus some. The V and J calls and clone size are taken from that table; D and trimming were inferred from the DNA. Seen here are approximately 200,000 clones, more than 85% observed once, and the top ten hold approximately 1%. These data are taken from a study of blood T cell repertoires in COVID-19.

The clonotype was recovered from a man aged 25-40 years with acute or convalescent COVID-19. The gene calls are TRBV7-3 and TRBJ2-2; 7 bases line up with TRBD1. The sequencing sample was made of peripheral blood. The CDR3 loop is CASSQTGRRTGELFF. CDR3 DNA sequence: TGTGCCAGCAGCCAGACAGGGCGTCGCACCGGGGAGCTGTTTTTT.